Shown below are 32 T cell receptor beta chains from a single sample sequenced in a study of CD8 T cells in Susac syndrome. Random-hexamer reverse transcription was applied to about 0.45 to 1 ug RNA. TCRdb re-derived calls from the immunoSEQ multiplex PCR reads in MiXCR, one entry per CDR3 protein. This table has 70,000 to 100,000 distinct CDR3 sequences, roughly 91% appearing once. Source material: CD8+ T cells from PBMCs. The receptors were sampled from a human donor in good health.

The chain is built from TRBV19 and TRBJ1-1; 8 bases are a match to TRBD1. CDR3 length equals 14 residues. Germline CDR1 is LNHDA and CDR2 is SQIVND (reference sequence). V lost 7 bases to trimming and J lost 0 bases; unmatched junction nucleotides: 4. CDR3 region: CASILTGVNTEAFF. Here the CDR3 DNA reads TGTGCCAGTATTTTGACAGGGGTGAACACTGAAGCTTTCTTT.

The chain is built from TRBV20-1 and TRBJ2-7, with TRBD1 as a possible D gene (5 bases). Germline V CDR1 and CDR2: DFQATT, SNEGSKA (reference sequence). This CDR3 is 15 amino acids long. Trimming removed 0 bases from V and 0 bases from J, with 12 bases in between. The CDR3 spells CSAREGASSSYEQYF. CDR3 sequence (DNA): TGCAGTGCTAGAGAAGGGGCATCGAGCTCCTACGAGCAGTACTTC.

The V and J genes are TRBV12-3 or TRBV12-4 and TRBJ2-2, with D possibly matching TRBD2 (6 bases). The V end lost 0 bases, the J end lost 7 bases, and 6 bases lay between the germline ends. CDR3 length: 13 amino acids. The CDR3 spells CASSLAGGGELFF. CDR3 coding DNA: TGTGCCAGCAGTTTAGCGGGGGGCGGGGAGCTGTTTTTT.

The genes are TRBV19 and TRBJ2-7; TRBD2 is a possible D gene (6 bases). This CDR3 has 15 amino acids. The germline gives CDR1 LNHDA, CDR2 SQIVND (reference sequence). The ends were cut back, 1 base at V and 3 bases at J, with 13 bases in the middle. CDR3 sequence: CASSIAEGRVYEQYF. The CDR3 DNA follows: TGTGCCAGTAGTATAGCGGAGGGGCGCGTCTACGAGCAGTACTTC. The full variable domain, completed using reference TRBV19 and TRBJ2-7, is DGGITQSPKYLFRKEGQNVTLSCEQNLNHDAMYWYRQDPGQGLRLIYYSQIVNDFQKGDIAEGYSVSREKKESFPLTVTSAQKNPTAFYLCASSIAEGRVYEQYFGPGTRLTVT.

The J gene is TRBJ2-4, the V gene TRBV7-2, with TRBD2 identical over 9 bases. Germline V CDR1 and CDR2: SGHTA, FQGNSA. The V segment lost 1 base and the J segment 1 base; nucleotides outside the gene matches: 8. The CDR3 covers 18 residues. CDR3 nucleotides: TGTGCCAGCAGCTTAGTGGGCGGGGGGGCCCGGGCCAAAAACATTCAGTACTTC. Translation gives CASSLVGGGARAKNIQYF.

The V call is TRBV4-1, the J call TRBJ2-3; D remains unclear. CDR1 and CDR2 (germline): MGHRA, YSYEKL. The CDR3 consists of 12 residues. The germline V and J ends were trimmed by 0 bases and 6 bases, with 4 bases remaining between them. CDR3 sequence reads: CASSQDMDTQYF. The CDR3 DNA reads TGCGCCAGCAGCCAAGACATGGATACGCAGTATTTT.

The chain recombines TRBV3-1 with TRBJ2-1, with 9 positions matching TRBD1. Germline CDR1 and CDR2: LGHDT and YNNKEL (reference sequence). The CDR3 extends over 16 amino acids. Losses at the gene ends were 4 bases for V and 6 bases for J; bases not matched to a gene: 10. The CDR3 is CASSPMGTGTGNEQFF. The DNA of the CDR3 is TGTGCCAGCAGCCCAATGGGGACAGGGACTGGCAATGAGCAGTTCTTC.

The chain uses TRBV12-3 or TRBV12-4 and TRBJ2-5; the D gene is possibly TRBD2 (5 bases). Deletions cut 6 bases from V and 9 bases from J, with 11 bases between. The CDR3 sequence is 11 residues long. The CDR3, as DNA: TGTGCCAGCAGCCGAGACTATTCCCAGTACTTC. Its protein product is CASSRDYSQYF.

The genes are TRBV15 and TRBJ1-5; TRBD1 matches 7 bases. The CDR3 spans 15 residues. Trimming removed 1 base from V and 4 bases from J; junction bases left unmatched: 4. Germline V gene data show CDR1 as LNHNV and CDR2 as YYDKDF (reference sequence). CDR3 sequence reads: CATSRVGTENQPQHF. The CDR3 DNA reads as TGTGCCACCAGCAGAGTTGGGACAGAAAATCAGCCCCAGCATTTT. The variable domain in full, completed from reference TRBV15 and TRBJ1-5, reads DAMVIQNPRYQVTQFGKPVTLSCSQTLNHNVMYWYQQKSSQAPKLLFHYYDKDFNNEADTPDNFQSRRPNTSFCFLDIRSPGLGDTAMYLCATSRVGTENQPQHFGDGTRLSIL.

The J gene is TRBJ1-4, the V gene TRBV20-1; D gene unclear. Germline CDR1 reads DFQATT; CDR2 reads SNEGSKA (reference sequence). The CDR3 length is 14 residues. V shed 5 bases and J shed 7 bases, with 17 bases lying between them. The CDR3 sequence is CSAPEEREPEKLFF. As DNA, the CDR3 is TGCAGTGCTCCCGAGGAACGGGAACCTGAAAAACTGTTTTTT.

This chain connects TRBV3-1 to TRBJ1-1; D is unresolved. Trimming took 4 bases from V and 4 from J, leaving 13 bases between them. Germline CDR1 and CDR2: LGHDT and YNNKEL (reference sequence). This CDR3 has 14 amino acids. The CDR3 nucleotides are TGTGCCAGCAGCCCGGGGAGACCGGGCACTGAAGCTTTCTTT. It is translated as CASSPGRPGTEAFF.

The chain employs TRBV29-1 and TRBJ2-7; D call uncertain. Trimming removed 0 bases at V and 1 base at J, with 10 bases between. Germline loops: CDR1 SQVTM, CDR2 ANQGSEA. CDR3 length equals 14 residues. The DNA of the CDR3 is TGCAGCGTTGAAGATACAGATGGGTCCTACGAGCAGTACTTC. Amino acid sequence: CSVEDTDGSYEQYF.

The rearrangement links TRBV7-8 to TRBJ2-2; D remains ambiguous. Looked up from germline, CDR1 is SGHVS and CDR2 is FQNEAQ. Trimming pared 6 bases from V and 5 bases from J, leaving 10 bases between. CDR3 length equals 13 residues. The CDR3 loop is CASRFLGTGELFF. In nucleotides, the CDR3 is TGTGCCAGCAGATTCCTAGGGACCGGGGAGCTGTTTTTT.

The rearrangement links TRBV4-1 to TRBJ2-6; 8 nucleotides align to TRBD1. Germline-derived CDR1 and CDR2 are MGHRA and YSYEKL. J was trimmed by 1 base and V by 1 base; bases with no gene match: 9. This CDR3 is 19 amino acids long. CDR3 coding DNA: TGCGCCAGCAGCCAAGTGAAATGGACAGGGACATCTGGGGCCAACGTCCTGACTTTC. The encoded protein is CASSQVKWTGTSGANVLTF.

V usage is TRBV13 and J usage is TRBJ2-6; possibly TRBD1 or TRBD2 for D (5 bases each). The germline V gene encodes CDR1 PRHDT and CDR2 FYEKMQ (reference sequence). The CDR3 contains 20 residues. The V gene lost 0 bases and the J gene lost 4 bases, with 22 bases spanning the gap. The CDR3 nucleotides read TGTGCCAGCAGCTTAGGCCTTCGGGACCCGACCGCTCTGGGGGCCAACGTCCTGACTTTC. Translation: CASSLGLRDPTALGANVLTF.

This chain links TRBV2 with TRBJ1-3; D is unclear. The CDR3 totals 16 residues. V was cut by 3 bases and J by 2 bases, with 14 bases left in between. CDR1 and CDR2 (germline): SNHLY, FYNNEI. The CDR3 DNA is TGTGCCAGCAGTGATTACGGAGGGTGGGCTGGAAACACCATATATTTT. Amino acids: CASSDYGGWAGNTIYF.

This rearrangement joins TRBV2 to TRBJ2-5; D assignment may be TRBD1 or TRBD2 (5 bases each). Germline-derived CDR1 and CDR2 are SNHLY and FYNNEI. CDR3 length equals 15 residues. The ends were cut back, 6 bases at V and 5 bases at J, with 19 bases in the middle. The CDR3 DNA follows: TGTGCCAGCAGGGCCGGGACGGAGGTGACCGAGACCCAGTACTTC. This sequence encodes CASRAGTEVTETQYF.

The chain combines TRBV2 with TRBJ1-2; TRBD1 is a possible D gene (5 bases). The CDR3 runs to 14 residues. CDR1 and CDR2 from the germline V gene are SNHLY and FYNNEI. Deletions cut 5 bases from V and 8 bases from J, with 18 bases between. The CDR3 sequence: CASSRPGREAGYTF. The CDR3 nucleotides are TGTGCCAGCAGTCGTCCGGGACGGGAGGCCGGCTACACCTTC.

This clonotype has only one observation. The J gene is TRBJ1-4, the V gene TRBV5-4; no reliable D call. CDR1 and CDR2 from the germline V gene are SGHNT and YYREEE (reference sequence). The CDR3 has 15 amino acids. V lost 0 bases and J lost 3, with 9 bases in between. The CDR3 is CASSLGAASNEKLFF. DNA of the CDR3: TGTGCCAGCAGCTTGGGGGCAGCTTCTAATGAAAAACTGTTTTTT. Using reference TRBV5-4 and TRBJ1-4 for the parts outside the CDR3, the full variable domain is ETGVTQSPTHLIKTRGQQVTLRCSSQSGHNTVSWYQQALGQGPQFIFQYYREEENGRGNFPPRFSGLQFPNYSSELNVNALELDDSALYLCASSLGAASNEKLFFGSGTQLSVL.

The chain employs TRBV5-1 and TRBJ2-5, with 8 bases that match TRBD1. This CDR3 comprises 15 residues. The germline V gene has CDR1 SGHRS and CDR2 YFSETQ. The V and J ends lost 4 bases and 5 bases, in that order; junction bases with no gene match: 10. CDR3 sequence reads: CASSPPGTGGETQYF. The CDR3 DNA follows: TGCGCCAGCAGCCCCCCCGGGACAGGAGGGGAGACCCAGTACTTC.

The chain uses TRBV7-2 and TRBJ2-5; D gene unclear. V lost 6 bases to trimming and J lost 2 bases, with 19 bases between them. The CDR3 totals 16 residues. Germline assignment: CDR1 SGHTA and CDR2 FQGNSA. This chain's CDR3 is CASSLRRAILQETQYF. CDR3 sequence (DNA): TGTGCCAGCAGTCTAAGGCGAGCTATCCTACAAGAGACCCAGTACTTC. Full variable domain (remainder filled in from reference TRBV7-2 and TRBJ2-5): GAGVSQSPSNKVTEKGKDVELRCDPISGHTALYWYRQSLGQGLEFLIYFQGNSAPDKSGLPSDRFSAERTGGSVSTLTIQRTQQEDSAVYLCASSLRRAILQETQYFGPGTRLLVL.

The rearrangement uses TRBV2 and TRBJ2-7; tentative D call: TRBD1 (6 bases). Germline V gene sequence: CDR1 SNHLY, CDR2 FYNNEI. V lost 3 bases to trimming and J lost 4 bases, with 13 bases between them. CDR3 size: 14 residues. Written as DNA, the CDR3 is TGTGCCAGCAGTGACACAGGGTCGGAATACGAGCAGTACTTC. This sequence encodes CASSDTGSEYEQYF.

The chain recombines TRBV27 with TRBJ1-2; D is ambiguous. Trimming took 5 bases from V and 0 from J, leaving 10 bases between them. Germline CDR1 reads MNHEY; CDR2 reads SMNVEV (reference sequence). CDR3 length equals 14 residues. The CDR3 protein is CASSAGISNYGYTF. Here the CDR3 DNA reads TGTGCCAGCAGTGCCGGGATCTCTAACTATGGCTACACCTTC.

This chain links TRBV4-1 with TRBJ1-4, with a tentative D call TRBD1 (5 bases). The CDR3 length is 15 residues. CDR1 and CDR2 (germline): MGHRA, YSYEKL. V lost 4 bases and J lost 4, with 13 bases in between. CDR3: CASSPGPGRNEKLFF. The CDR3 coding sequence is TGCGCCAGCAGCCCAGGCCCAGGGCGTAATGAAAAACTGTTTTTT.

This clonotype has a single count. The chain carries TRBV4-2 and TRBJ2-7; 10 bases are a match to TRBD2. Germline assignment: CDR1 LGHNA and CDR2 YNFKEQ. The CDR3 spans 16 residues. Germline trimming cut 4 bases from V and 2 bases from J; bases unmatched to any gene: 8. The CDR3 sequence is CASSPFSGGTAYEQYF. CDR3 bases: TGTGCCAGCAGCCCTTTTAGCGGGGGGACAGCCTACGAGCAGTACTTC.

This chain joins TRBV5-1 and TRBJ1-1, with 7 bases fitting TRBD1. This CDR3 has 15 residues. V lost 4 bases to trimming and J lost 4 bases; unmatched junction nucleotides: 10. Germline V gene data show CDR1 as SGHRS and CDR2 as YFSETQ. The CDR3 protein is CASSLGRGSGTEAFF. The CDR3, as DNA: TGCGCCAGCAGCCTCGGCAGGGGGTCTGGCACTGAAGCTTTCTTT.

This rearrangement joins TRBV9 to TRBJ2-2; tentative D call: TRBD2 (5 bases). V dropped 4 bases and J dropped 5 bases, with 18 bases sitting between them. Per the germline V gene, CDR1 is SGDLS and CDR2 is YYNGEE. The CDR3 consists of 16 residues. CDR3 sequence (DNA): TGTGCCAGCAGCACACCGAGGGTAAAGCCGACCGGGGAGCTGTTTTTT. It translates to CASSTPRVKPTGELFF.

The chain couples TRBV7-2 to TRBJ2-1, with D hard to call. The germline gives CDR1 SGHTA, CDR2 FQGNSA. V was pared by 2 bases and J by 6 bases, with 14 bases between. The CDR3 is made up of 15 amino acids. The CDR3 DNA reads as TGTGCCAGCAGCTTAAGGGCCCCCCTCGGCAATGAGCAGTTCTTC. It translates to CASSLRAPLGNEQFF.

The V and J genes are TRBV27 and TRBJ1-1, with D hard to call. Looked up from germline, CDR1 is MNHEY and CDR2 is SMNVEV (reference sequence). V was cut by 6 bases and J by 4 bases, with 9 bases left in between. CDR3 length: 12 residues. This CDR3 reads CASRSGLTEAFF. In nucleotides, the CDR3 is TGTGCCAGCAGGTCTGGGCTCACTGAAGCTTTCTTT.

The chain links TRBV9 to TRBJ2-7, with 8 bases that match TRBD1. V shed 3 bases and J 4 bases; nucleotides not matched to a gene: 6. There are 14 residues in the CDR3. Germline CDR1 is SGDLS and CDR2 is YYNGEE. The CDR3 nucleotides are TGTGCCAGCAGCGGCGGGACAGGACCATACGAGCAGTACTTC. This gives the protein CASSGGTGPYEQYF.

The chain uses TRBV7-6 and TRBJ2-7; the match to TRBD1 covers 7 bases. V lost 2 bases to trimming and J lost 5 bases; unmatched junction nucleotides: 9. CDR3 length: 15 amino acids. Germline V gene data show CDR1 as SGHVS and CDR2 as FNYEAQ. CDR3 amino acids: CASSLNLGGLHEQYF. CDR3 DNA sequence: TGTGCCAGCAGCTTAAATCTAGGGGGCTTGCACGAGCAGTACTTC.

The rearrangement links TRBV5-1 to TRBJ2-7, with 8 bases fitting TRBD2. V trimming: 0 bases; J trimming: 6 bases; junction bases outside the gene matches: 8. The CDR3 loop spans 15 amino acids. Germline assignment: CDR1 SGHRS and CDR2 YFSETQ. The CDR3 spells CASSLEVAGLLEQYF. DNA for the CDR3: TGCGCCAGCAGCTTGGAAGTAGCGGGATTGCTCGAGCAGTACTTC.